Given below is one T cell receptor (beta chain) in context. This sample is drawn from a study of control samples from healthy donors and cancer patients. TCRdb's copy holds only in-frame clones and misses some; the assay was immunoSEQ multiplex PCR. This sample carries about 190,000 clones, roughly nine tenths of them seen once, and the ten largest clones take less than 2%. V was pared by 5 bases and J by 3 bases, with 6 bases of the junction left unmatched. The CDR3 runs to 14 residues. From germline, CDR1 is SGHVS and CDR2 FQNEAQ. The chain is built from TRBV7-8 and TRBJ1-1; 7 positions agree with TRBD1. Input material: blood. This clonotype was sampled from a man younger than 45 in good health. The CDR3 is CASSIGTAHTEAFF. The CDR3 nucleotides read TGTGCCAGCAGCATCGGGACAGCCCACACTGAAGCTTTCTTT. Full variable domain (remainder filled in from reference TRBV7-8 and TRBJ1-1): GAGVSQSPRYKVAKRGQDVALRCDPISGHVSLFWYQQALGQGPEFLTYFQNEAQLDKSGLPSDRFFAERPEGSVSTLKIQRTQQEDSAVYLCASSIGTAHTEAFFGQGTRLTVV.